Below are 2 T cell receptor beta chains sequenced from a single sample in a study of CD8+CD57+ T cells in acquired aplastic anemia. TCR beta VDJ and CDR3 profiling used genomic DNA as template. Each CDR3 protein is one row after TCRdb ran MiXCR on the reads. The repertoire consists of more than 40,000 distinct CDR3 sequences, with around 73% occurring once and the leading ten covering about a third. Sequencing was carried out using sorted CD4+, CD8+, or CD8+CD57+ T cells (not recorded which) from PBMCs. The receptors here all came from a human donor in good health, serving as a control.

The rearrangement joins TRBV10-2 to TRBJ2-5; 11 nucleotides match TRBD2. Germline trimming cut 2 bases from V and 5 bases from J; bases unmatched to any gene: 7. The length of the CDR3 is 16 residues. In germline, CDR1 is WSHSY, CDR2 SAAADI. The CDR3 DNA is TGCGCCAGCAGTGAGGGGAGGGTAGCGGGAGGGGAGACCCAGTACTTC. It specifies CASSEGRVAGGETQYF.

About this clonotype: A read error may account for a junction end that differs from germline. The chain uses TRBV7-3 and TRBJ2-7; 7 nucleotides agree with TRBD1. The CDR3 loop spans 16 amino acids. CDR1 is SGHTA and CDR2 is FQGTGA in the germline V gene. CDR3 coding DNA: TGCGCCAGCAGCTTAAGTAGTGGCCAGGGGGACTACGAGCAGTACTTC. Translation gives CASSLSSGQGDYEQYF.